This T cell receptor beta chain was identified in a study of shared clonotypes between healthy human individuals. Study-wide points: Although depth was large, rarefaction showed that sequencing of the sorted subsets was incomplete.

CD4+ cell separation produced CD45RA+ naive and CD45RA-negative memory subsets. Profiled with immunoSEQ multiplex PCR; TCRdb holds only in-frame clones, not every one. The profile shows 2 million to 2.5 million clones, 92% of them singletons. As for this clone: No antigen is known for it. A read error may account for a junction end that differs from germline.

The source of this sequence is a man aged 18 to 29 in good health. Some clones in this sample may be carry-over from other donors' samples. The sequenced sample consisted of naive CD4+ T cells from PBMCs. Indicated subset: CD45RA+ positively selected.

The CDR3 region is CSGEQGRRTTNEKLFF. The CDR3, as DNA: TGCAGCGGTGAACAGGGGAGGCGAACAACTAATGAAAAACTGTTTTTT. V usage is TRBV29-1 and J usage is TRBJ1-4, with TRBD1 matching 7 bases. CDR3 length: 16 amino acids. CDR1 is SQVTM and CDR2 is ANQGSEA in the germline V gene.